These T cell receptor beta chains were read from a single sample in a study of blood T cell repertoires in COVID-19. The data were produced by immunoSEQ multiplex PCR, yet TCRdb's version contains in-frame clones alone and is incomplete. Here the sample spans approximately 250,000 clones, roughly 90% being singletons. Specimen: PBMCs or T cells enriched from blood (not recorded which). These receptors were obtained from a woman under 40 who had recovered from COVID-19. Both conserved end residues are part of each CDR3. The order of the fields is CDR3 DNA, CDR3 protein, J gene, V gene, clone size, D gene. A D gene is named only where the DNA matches it firmly. The size field is filled for only some rows; it gives once, few, many or a size class.

cdr3_nt: TGTGCCAGCAGCTTCCCGACGGGGAATAATTCACCCCTCCACTTT; cdr3_aa: CASSFPTGNNSPLHF; j_call: TRBJ1-6; v_call: TRBV5-6; clone_size: once; d_call: -
cdr3_nt: TGTGCCAGCAGCTCCAGACCAACCGGGACTAGCTTGTATTTT; cdr3_aa: CASSSRPTGTSLYF; j_call: TRBJ2-3; v_call: TRBV11-2; clone_size: -; d_call: TRBD2
cdr3_nt: TGTGCCAGTAGTAGGCAGGGGATGAACACTGAAGCTTTCTTT; cdr3_aa: CASSRQGMNTEAFF; j_call: TRBJ1-1; v_call: TRBV19; clone_size: -; d_call: -
cdr3_nt: TGCGCCAGCAGCCAGGGGACTCGAGGGGTCTACGAGCAGTACTTC; cdr3_aa: CASSQGTRGVYEQYF; j_call: TRBJ2-7; v_call: TRBV4-1; clone_size: -; d_call: -
cdr3_nt: TGTGCCAGCAGCTTGGGGGTGTTCGGGACAATGAAGGAGACCCAGTACTTC; cdr3_aa: CASSLGVFGTMKETQYF; j_call: TRBJ2-5; v_call: TRBV5-6; clone_size: -; d_call: -
cdr3_nt: TGCGCCAGCAGCCACCGGCTAGCGGGAGTCAATGAGCAGTTCTTC; cdr3_aa: CASSHRLAGVNEQFF; j_call: TRBJ2-1; v_call: TRBV4-1; clone_size: -; d_call: TRBD2
cdr3_nt: TGTGCCATCAGTGCCTTAACTTACAATGAGCAGTTCTTC; cdr3_aa: CAISALTYNEQFF; j_call: TRBJ2-1; v_call: TRBV10-3; clone_size: -; d_call: -
cdr3_nt: TGTGCCAGCAGTGACTCGGTAGCGGGGGCAGATACGCAGTATTTT; cdr3_aa: CASSDSVAGADTQYF; j_call: TRBJ2-3; v_call: TRBV6-4; clone_size: -; d_call: TRBD2
cdr3_nt: TGTGCCAGCAGCTTAGGCGGACTAGCGGGTTACAATGAGCAGTTCTTC; cdr3_aa: CASSLGGLAGYNEQFF; j_call: TRBJ2-1; v_call: TRBV13; clone_size: -; d_call: TRBD2
cdr3_nt: TGTGCCAGCAGCTTGACAGGGTTTGAAGCTTTCTTT; cdr3_aa: CASSLTGFEAFF; j_call: TRBJ1-1; v_call: TRBV27; clone_size: -; d_call: TRBD1
cdr3_nt: TGTGCCAGCAGTGAATGGCAGGGGACGTATGGCTACACCTTC; cdr3_aa: CASSEWQGTYGYTF; j_call: TRBJ1-2; v_call: TRBV2; clone_size: -; d_call: -
cdr3_nt: TGTGCCAGCAGCTCCCCCCGCGGGGAGCAGTACTTC; cdr3_aa: CASSSPRGEQYF; j_call: TRBJ2-7; v_call: TRBV28; clone_size: -; d_call: -
cdr3_nt: TGCGCCAGCAGCCAAGTACTAGCGGGGGGGTACAATGAGCAGTTCTTC; cdr3_aa: CASSQVLAGGYNEQFF; j_call: TRBJ2-1; v_call: TRBV4-3; clone_size: -; d_call: TRBD2
cdr3_nt: TGTGCCAGCAGTTTTACAGGGGAATATAATTCACCCCTCCACTTT; cdr3_aa: CASSFTGEYNSPLHF; j_call: TRBJ1-6; v_call: TRBV27; clone_size: -; d_call: TRBD1
cdr3_nt: TGTGCCAGCAGCTTCCCGACTGGGACAGGGGATCCAGATACGCAGTATTTT; cdr3_aa: CASSFPTGTGDPDTQYF; j_call: TRBJ2-3; v_call: TRBV13; clone_size: -; d_call: TRBD1
cdr3_nt: TGTGCCAGCAGCTCGGGTCGTTACGAGCAGTACTTC; cdr3_aa: CASSSGRYEQYF; j_call: TRBJ2-7; v_call: TRBV7-9; clone_size: -; d_call: -
cdr3_nt: TGTGCCAGCAGCTTAGGGGACAGGGTAGCCGATACGCAGTATTTT; cdr3_aa: CASSLGDRVADTQYF; j_call: TRBJ2-3; v_call: TRBV7-2; clone_size: -; d_call: TRBD1
cdr3_nt: TGCGCCAGCAGTCAACCCCGGCCGGGGGGTCAGCCCCAGCATTTT; cdr3_aa: CASSQPRPGGQPQHF; j_call: TRBJ1-5; v_call: TRBV23-1; clone_size: -; d_call: -
cdr3_nt: TGTGCCAGCAGCGTAGCTGGGGAGCTGGGAAACACCATATATTTT; cdr3_aa: CASSVAGELGNTIYF; j_call: TRBJ1-3; v_call: TRBV9; clone_size: -; d_call: -
cdr3_nt: TGTGCCAGCAGTCGTAGATCTGCTAGCGGGAGGGCAGTCAATGAGCAGTTCTTC; cdr3_aa: CASSRRSASGRAVNEQFF; j_call: TRBJ2-1; v_call: TRBV9; clone_size: -; d_call: TRBD2
cdr3_nt: TGCGCCAGCAGGCCTCTACAGGGTCTCGGGGAGACCCAGTACTTC; cdr3_aa: CASRPLQGLGETQYF; j_call: TRBJ2-5; v_call: TRBV5-1; clone_size: -; d_call: -
cdr3_nt: TGTGCCATCCGACAGGGGCCACATGAGCAGTACTTC; cdr3_aa: CAIRQGPHEQYF; j_call: TRBJ2-7; v_call: TRBV2; clone_size: -; d_call: TRBD1
cdr3_nt: TGTGCCAGCAGCGCAGCGGGGGCGCGGGAAAAACTGTTTTTT; cdr3_aa: CASSAAGAREKLFF; j_call: TRBJ1-4; v_call: TRBV28; clone_size: -; d_call: -
cdr3_nt: TGTGCCACCACGGGGTCGAACTACGAGCAGTACTTC; cdr3_aa: CATTGSNYEQYF; j_call: TRBJ2-7; v_call: TRBV24-1; clone_size: -; d_call: -
cdr3_nt: TGTGCCAGCAGCTTATCTCGACATAAATCTGGAAACACCATATATTTT; cdr3_aa: CASSLSRHKSGNTIYF; j_call: TRBJ1-3; v_call: TRBV11-2; clone_size: once; d_call: -
cdr3_nt: TGCGCCAGCAGCTTGACCGGGAAAGAGACCCAGTACTTC; cdr3_aa: CASSLTGKETQYF; j_call: TRBJ2-5; v_call: TRBV5-1; clone_size: -; d_call: -
cdr3_nt: TGTGCCAGTAGTCCCCCGGGACAGGGGTATGGCTACACCTTC; cdr3_aa: CASSPPGQGYGYTF; j_call: TRBJ1-2; v_call: TRBV19; clone_size: -; d_call: TRBD1
cdr3_nt: TGTGCCAGCAGCTTAGAGGGGACTAGTAATTCACCCCTCCACTTT; cdr3_aa: CASSLEGTSNSPLHF; j_call: TRBJ1-6; v_call: TRBV7-6; clone_size: -; d_call: -
cdr3_nt: TGCGCCAGCAGCTGGCAAGGTGGGGGCTCTCAGGAGACCCAGTACTTC; cdr3_aa: CASSWQGGGSQETQYF; j_call: TRBJ2-5; v_call: TRBV5-1; clone_size: few; d_call: -
cdr3_nt: TGTGCCATCAGTGGGGGCTTCCCTGGGGTTATGAACACTGAAGCTTTCTTT; cdr3_aa: CAISGGFPGVMNTEAFF; j_call: TRBJ1-1; v_call: TRBV10-3; clone_size: -; d_call: -
cdr3_nt: TGTGCCAGCAGCGTAGGGTTAGCGCCGAACACTGAAGCTTTCTTT; cdr3_aa: CASSVGLAPNTEAFF; j_call: TRBJ1-1; v_call: TRBV9; clone_size: -; d_call: -
cdr3_nt: TGTGCCAGCAGCCCGGGGACATCGCGGTATGGCTACACCTTC; cdr3_aa: CASSPGTSRYGYTF; j_call: TRBJ1-2; v_call: TRBV9; clone_size: -; d_call: -
cdr3_nt: TGTGCCAGCGGGACAGGACTCAATCAGCCCCAGCATTTT; cdr3_aa: CASGTGLNQPQHF; j_call: TRBJ1-5; v_call: TRBV7-2; clone_size: -; d_call: TRBD1
cdr3_nt: TGTGCCAGCAGTTACCCGCCGACGGGCACCGGGGAGCTGTTTTTT; cdr3_aa: CASSYPPTGTGELFF; j_call: TRBJ2-2; v_call: TRBV6-5; clone_size: -; d_call: -
cdr3_nt: TGTGCCAGCAGGCCCACCGGGACTCTGGGAGAGACCCAGTACTTC; cdr3_aa: CASRPTGTLGETQYF; j_call: TRBJ2-5; v_call: TRBV5-4; clone_size: -; d_call: -
cdr3_nt: TGTGCCAGCTCACCATTGCCAGGGGGTGCGTATGGCTACACCTTC; cdr3_aa: CASSPLPGGAYGYTF; j_call: TRBJ1-2; v_call: TRBV18; clone_size: -; d_call: TRBD1
cdr3_nt: TGTGCCAGCAGCTTATCCTCCTCTAATTCACCCCTCCACTTT; cdr3_aa: CASSLSSSNSPLHF; j_call: TRBJ1-6; v_call: TRBV7-3; clone_size: -; d_call: -
cdr3_nt: TGCGCCAGCAAAGGCAGGTCTCCTTATGGCTACACCTTC; cdr3_aa: CASKGRSPYGYTF; j_call: TRBJ1-2; v_call: TRBV10-1; clone_size: -; d_call: -
cdr3_nt: TGTGCCAGCAGCTTAGCTTCTGGGGCACTTAACTATGGCTACACCTTC; cdr3_aa: CASSLASGALNYGYTF; j_call: TRBJ1-2; v_call: TRBV7-2; clone_size: -; d_call: -
cdr3_nt: TGTGCCAGCAGACTCCGGGACATTCAGTACTTC; cdr3_aa: CASRLRDIQYF; j_call: TRBJ2-4; v_call: TRBV28; clone_size: -; d_call: -
cdr3_nt: TGTGCCAGCAGCAAAGGTAGACAGGGAAGGTTTCATAACTACGAGCAGTACTTC; cdr3_aa: CASSKGRQGRFHNYEQYF; j_call: TRBJ2-7; v_call: TRBV21-1; clone_size: -; d_call: -
cdr3_nt: TGTGCCAGCAGCCAAGAGAGGGAGAATGACTACGAGCAGTACTTC; cdr3_aa: CASSQERENDYEQYF; j_call: TRBJ2-7; v_call: TRBV3-1/TRBV3-2; clone_size: -; d_call: -
cdr3_nt: TGTGCCAGTAGTATAGGTACACAGGGGGCGCAAGAGACCCAGTACTTC; cdr3_aa: CASSIGTQGAQETQYF; j_call: TRBJ2-5; v_call: TRBV19; clone_size: -; d_call: TRBD1
cdr3_nt: TGTGCCAGTAGTACCCCACTTTATGATCGCGGGGAGCTGTTTTTT; cdr3_aa: CASSTPLYDRGELFF; j_call: TRBJ2-2; v_call: TRBV19; clone_size: -; d_call: -
cdr3_nt: TGTGCCAGCAGCCAAGATGGAATAGGGGGGGTAGGTTACGAGCAGTACTTC; cdr3_aa: CASSQDGIGGVGYEQYF; j_call: TRBJ2-7; v_call: TRBV3-1/TRBV3-2; clone_size: -; d_call: -
cdr3_nt: TGTGCCAGCAGCTTAGGGACAGGTTGGCCCAATGAGCAGTTCTTC; cdr3_aa: CASSLGTGWPNEQFF; j_call: TRBJ2-1; v_call: TRBV11-3; clone_size: -; d_call: TRBD1
cdr3_nt: TGTGCCACCAGACGGGGAGACGAGAATAATGAAAAACTGTTTTTT; cdr3_aa: CATRRGDENNEKLFF; j_call: TRBJ1-4; v_call: TRBV15; clone_size: -; d_call: -
cdr3_nt: TGCAGCGTTCTCTCGGTCCGATCGGCAGGGAACATTCAGTACTTC; cdr3_aa: CSVLSVRSAGNIQYF; j_call: TRBJ2-4; v_call: TRBV29-1; clone_size: -; d_call: -
cdr3_nt: TGCGCCAGCAGCCCAGGGACTTCCCCCGAGACCCAGTACTTC; cdr3_aa: CASSPGTSPETQYF; j_call: TRBJ2-5; v_call: TRBV5-1; clone_size: -; d_call: -
cdr3_nt: TGTGCCAGCAGCTTTCAGGGAATTAGGGAGCAGTTCTTC; cdr3_aa: CASSFQGIREQFF; j_call: TRBJ2-1; v_call: TRBV7-2; clone_size: -; d_call: -
cdr3_nt: TGTGCCAGCAGCGGGTATAAGGAGACCCAGTACTTC; cdr3_aa: CASSGYKETQYF; j_call: TRBJ2-5; v_call: TRBV25-1; clone_size: -; d_call: -
cdr3_nt: TGTGCCAGCAGCCTAACAGGGTTAATCACTGAAGCTTTCTTT; cdr3_aa: CASSLTGLITEAFF; j_call: TRBJ1-1; v_call: TRBV28; clone_size: -; d_call: -
cdr3_nt: TGCGCCAGCAGCCAAGAGGGACTAGCGGGGGGGCCCAATGAGCAGTTCTTC; cdr3_aa: CASSQEGLAGGPNEQFF; j_call: TRBJ2-1; v_call: TRBV4-1; clone_size: -; d_call: TRBD2